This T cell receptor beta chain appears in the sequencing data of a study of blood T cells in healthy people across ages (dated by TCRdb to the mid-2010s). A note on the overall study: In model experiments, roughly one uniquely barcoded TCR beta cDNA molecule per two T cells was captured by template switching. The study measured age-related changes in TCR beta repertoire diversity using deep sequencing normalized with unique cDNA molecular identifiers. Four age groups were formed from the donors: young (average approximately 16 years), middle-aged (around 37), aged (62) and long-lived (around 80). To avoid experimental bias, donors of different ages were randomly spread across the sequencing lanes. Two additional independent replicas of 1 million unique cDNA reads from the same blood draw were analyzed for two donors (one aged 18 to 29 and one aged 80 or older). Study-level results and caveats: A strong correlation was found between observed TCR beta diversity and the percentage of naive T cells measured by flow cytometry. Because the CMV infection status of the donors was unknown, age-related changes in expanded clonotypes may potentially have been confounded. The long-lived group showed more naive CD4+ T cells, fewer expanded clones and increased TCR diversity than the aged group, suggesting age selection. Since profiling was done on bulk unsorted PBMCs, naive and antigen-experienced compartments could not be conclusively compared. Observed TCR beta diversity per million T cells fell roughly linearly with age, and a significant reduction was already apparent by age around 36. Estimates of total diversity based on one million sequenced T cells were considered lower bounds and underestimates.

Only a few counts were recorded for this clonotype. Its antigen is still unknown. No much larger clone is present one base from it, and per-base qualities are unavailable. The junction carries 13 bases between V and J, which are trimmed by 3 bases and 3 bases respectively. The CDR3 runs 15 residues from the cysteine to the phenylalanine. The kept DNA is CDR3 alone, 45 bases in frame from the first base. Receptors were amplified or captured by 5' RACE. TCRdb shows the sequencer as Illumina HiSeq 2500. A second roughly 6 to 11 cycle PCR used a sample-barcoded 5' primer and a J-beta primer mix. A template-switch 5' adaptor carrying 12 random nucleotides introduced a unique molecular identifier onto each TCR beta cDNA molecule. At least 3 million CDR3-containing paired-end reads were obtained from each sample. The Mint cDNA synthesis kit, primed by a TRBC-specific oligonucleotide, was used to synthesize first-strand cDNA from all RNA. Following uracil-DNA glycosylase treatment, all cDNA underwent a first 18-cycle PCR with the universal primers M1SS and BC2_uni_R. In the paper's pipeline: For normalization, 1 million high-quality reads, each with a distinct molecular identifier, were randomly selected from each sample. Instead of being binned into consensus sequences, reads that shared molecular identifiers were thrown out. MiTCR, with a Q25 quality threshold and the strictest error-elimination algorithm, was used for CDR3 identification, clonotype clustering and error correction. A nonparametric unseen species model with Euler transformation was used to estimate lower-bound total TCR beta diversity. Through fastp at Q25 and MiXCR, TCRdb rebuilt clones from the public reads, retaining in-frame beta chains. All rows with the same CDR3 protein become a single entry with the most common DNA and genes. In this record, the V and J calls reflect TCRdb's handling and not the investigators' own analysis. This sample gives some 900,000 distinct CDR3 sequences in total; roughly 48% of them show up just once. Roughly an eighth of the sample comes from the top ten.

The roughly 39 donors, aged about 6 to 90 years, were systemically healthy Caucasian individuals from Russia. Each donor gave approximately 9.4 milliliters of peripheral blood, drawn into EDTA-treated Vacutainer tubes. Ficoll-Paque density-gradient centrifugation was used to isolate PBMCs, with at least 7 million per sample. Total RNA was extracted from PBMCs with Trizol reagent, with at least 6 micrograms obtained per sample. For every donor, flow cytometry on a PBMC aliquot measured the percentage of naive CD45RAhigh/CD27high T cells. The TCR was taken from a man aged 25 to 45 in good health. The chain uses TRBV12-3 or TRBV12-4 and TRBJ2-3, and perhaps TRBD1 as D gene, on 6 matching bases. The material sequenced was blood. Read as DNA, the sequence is TGTGCCAGCAGTTTCCAGGGGCTGGGAACAGATACGCAGTATTTT. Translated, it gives CASSFQGLGTDTQYF.